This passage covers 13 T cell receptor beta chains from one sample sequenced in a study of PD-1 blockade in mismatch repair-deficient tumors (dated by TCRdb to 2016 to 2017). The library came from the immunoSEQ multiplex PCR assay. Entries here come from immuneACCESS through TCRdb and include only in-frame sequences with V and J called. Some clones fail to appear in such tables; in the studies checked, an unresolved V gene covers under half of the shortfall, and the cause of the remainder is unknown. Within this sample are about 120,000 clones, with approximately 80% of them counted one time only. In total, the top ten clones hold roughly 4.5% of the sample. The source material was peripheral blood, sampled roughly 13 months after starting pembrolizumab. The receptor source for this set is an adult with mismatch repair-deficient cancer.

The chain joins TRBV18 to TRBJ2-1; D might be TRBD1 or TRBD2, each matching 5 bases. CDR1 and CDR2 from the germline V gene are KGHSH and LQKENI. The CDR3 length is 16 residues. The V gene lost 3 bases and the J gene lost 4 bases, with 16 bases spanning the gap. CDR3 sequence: CASSPIRGYLYNEQFF. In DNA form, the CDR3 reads TGTGCCAGCTCACCCATCCGGGGCTACTTATACAATGAGCAGTTCTTC.

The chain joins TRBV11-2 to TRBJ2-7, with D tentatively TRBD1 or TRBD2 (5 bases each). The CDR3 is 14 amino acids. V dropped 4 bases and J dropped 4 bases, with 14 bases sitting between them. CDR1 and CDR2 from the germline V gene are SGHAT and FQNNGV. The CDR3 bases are TGTGCCAGCAGCTCCCCAGGGACCTTATACGAGCAGTACTTC. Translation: CASSSPGTLYEQYF. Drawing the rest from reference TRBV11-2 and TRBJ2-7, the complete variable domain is EAGVAQSPRYKIIEKRQSVAFWCNPISGHATLYWYQQILGQGPKLLIQFQNNGVVDDSQLPKDRFSAERLKGVDSTLKIQPAKLEDSAVYLCASSSPGTLYEQYFGPGTRLTVT.

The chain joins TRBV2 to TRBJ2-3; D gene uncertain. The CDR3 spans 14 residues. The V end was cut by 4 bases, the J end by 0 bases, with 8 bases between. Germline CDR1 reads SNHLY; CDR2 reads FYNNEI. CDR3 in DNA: TGTGCCAGCAGTGGACCGGTTAGCACAGATACGCAGTATTTT. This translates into CASSGPVSTDTQYF.

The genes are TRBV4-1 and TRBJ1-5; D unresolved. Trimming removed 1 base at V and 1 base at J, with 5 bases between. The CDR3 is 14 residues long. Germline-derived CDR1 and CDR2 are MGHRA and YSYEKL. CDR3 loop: CASSQVRSNQPQHF. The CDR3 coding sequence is TGCGCCAGCAGCCAAGTGCGAAGCAATCAGCCCCAGCATTTT.

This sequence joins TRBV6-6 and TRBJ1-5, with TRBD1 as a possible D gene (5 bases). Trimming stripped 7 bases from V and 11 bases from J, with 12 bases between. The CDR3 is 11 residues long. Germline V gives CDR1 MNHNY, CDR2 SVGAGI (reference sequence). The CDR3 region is CASTGPRAQHF. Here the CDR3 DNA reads TGTGCCAGCACGGGGCCCCGGGCCCAGCATTTT.

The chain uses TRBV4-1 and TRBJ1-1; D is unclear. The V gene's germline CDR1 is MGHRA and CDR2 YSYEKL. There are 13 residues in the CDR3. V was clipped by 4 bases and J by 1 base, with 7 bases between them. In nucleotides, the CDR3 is TGCGCCAGCAGCCCACAACAGAACACTGAAGCTTTCTTT. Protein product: CASSPQQNTEAFF.

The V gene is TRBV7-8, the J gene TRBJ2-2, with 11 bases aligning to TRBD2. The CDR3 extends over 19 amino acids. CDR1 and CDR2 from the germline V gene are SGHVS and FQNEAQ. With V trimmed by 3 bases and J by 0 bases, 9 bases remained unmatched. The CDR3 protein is CASSFQSGLAAPNTGELFF. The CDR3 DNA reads TGTGCCAGCAGCTTTCAGTCGGGACTAGCGGCCCCGAACACCGGGGAGCTGTTTTTT.

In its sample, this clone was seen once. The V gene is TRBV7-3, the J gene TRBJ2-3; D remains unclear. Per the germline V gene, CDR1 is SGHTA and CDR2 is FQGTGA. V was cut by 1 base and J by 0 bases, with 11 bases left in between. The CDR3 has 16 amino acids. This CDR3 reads CASSLMGFTSTDTQYF. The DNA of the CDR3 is TGTGCCAGCAGCTTAATGGGATTCACTAGCACAGATACGCAGTATTTT.

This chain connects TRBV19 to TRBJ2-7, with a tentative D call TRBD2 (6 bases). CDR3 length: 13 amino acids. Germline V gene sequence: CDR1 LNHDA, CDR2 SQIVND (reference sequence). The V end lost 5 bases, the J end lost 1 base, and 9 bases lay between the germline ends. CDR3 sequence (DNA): TGTGCCAGTAGTTGGGGGGAATCCTACGAGCAGTACTTC. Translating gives CASSWGESYEQYF.

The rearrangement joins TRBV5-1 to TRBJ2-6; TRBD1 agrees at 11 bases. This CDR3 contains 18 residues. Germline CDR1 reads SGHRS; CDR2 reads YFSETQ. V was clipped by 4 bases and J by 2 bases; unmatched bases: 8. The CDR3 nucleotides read TGCGCCAGCAGCCCGGAGGGGACAGGGGGGACTGGGGCCAACGTCCTGACTTTC. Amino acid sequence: CASSPEGTGGTGANVLTF.

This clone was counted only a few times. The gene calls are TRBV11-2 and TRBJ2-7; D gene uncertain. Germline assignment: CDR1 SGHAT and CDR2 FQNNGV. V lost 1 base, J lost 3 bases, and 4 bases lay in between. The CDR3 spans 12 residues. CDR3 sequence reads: CASSLVGYEQYF. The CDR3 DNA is TGTGCCAGCAGCTTAGTCGGCTACGAGCAGTACTTC. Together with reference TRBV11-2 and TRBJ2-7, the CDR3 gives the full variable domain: EAGVAQSPRYKIIEKRQSVAFWCNPISGHATLYWYQQILGQGPKLLIQFQNNGVVDDSQLPKDRFSAERLKGVDSTLKIQPAKLEDSAVYLCASSLVGYEQYFGPGTRLTVT.

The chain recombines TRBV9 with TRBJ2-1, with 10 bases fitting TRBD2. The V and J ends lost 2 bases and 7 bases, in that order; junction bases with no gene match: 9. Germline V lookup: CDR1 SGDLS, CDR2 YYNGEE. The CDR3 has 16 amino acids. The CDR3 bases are TGTGCCAGCAGCGTTCTAAGCGGGAGGGCTGGGAATGAGCAGTTCTTC. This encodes CASSVLSGRAGNEQFF.

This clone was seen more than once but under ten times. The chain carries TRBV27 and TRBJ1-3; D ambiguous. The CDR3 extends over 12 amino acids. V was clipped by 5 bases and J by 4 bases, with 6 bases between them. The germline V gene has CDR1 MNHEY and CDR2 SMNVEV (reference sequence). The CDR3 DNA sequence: TGTGCCAGCAGTCCTGAAGGAAACACCATATATTTT. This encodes CASSPEGNTIYF.